The present T cell receptor (beta chain) was sequenced within a study of shared clonotypes between healthy human individuals. In germline, CDR1 is SGDLS, CDR2 YYNGEE. The CDR3 covers 14 residues. The V gene lost 4 bases and the J gene lost 7 bases, with 17 bases spanning the gap. The assay was immunoSEQ multiplex PCR, and TCRdb's table has in-frame clones only and misses some. The sample shows around 990,000 clones, roughly 80% of them seen only once. This sequence joins TRBV9 and TRBJ1-2, with D perhaps TRBD1 (5 bases). Sequences were obtained from memory CD4+ T cells from PBMCs. Subset here: CD45RA-negative fraction. The clonotype comes from a man between 18 and 29 years old in good health. Some clones in this sample may be carry-over from other donors' samples. CDR3 sequence reads: CASSPRGLGGGYTF. CDR3 nucleotide sequence: TGTGCCAGCAGCCCCCGTGGGCTCGGGGGTGGCTACACCTTC.